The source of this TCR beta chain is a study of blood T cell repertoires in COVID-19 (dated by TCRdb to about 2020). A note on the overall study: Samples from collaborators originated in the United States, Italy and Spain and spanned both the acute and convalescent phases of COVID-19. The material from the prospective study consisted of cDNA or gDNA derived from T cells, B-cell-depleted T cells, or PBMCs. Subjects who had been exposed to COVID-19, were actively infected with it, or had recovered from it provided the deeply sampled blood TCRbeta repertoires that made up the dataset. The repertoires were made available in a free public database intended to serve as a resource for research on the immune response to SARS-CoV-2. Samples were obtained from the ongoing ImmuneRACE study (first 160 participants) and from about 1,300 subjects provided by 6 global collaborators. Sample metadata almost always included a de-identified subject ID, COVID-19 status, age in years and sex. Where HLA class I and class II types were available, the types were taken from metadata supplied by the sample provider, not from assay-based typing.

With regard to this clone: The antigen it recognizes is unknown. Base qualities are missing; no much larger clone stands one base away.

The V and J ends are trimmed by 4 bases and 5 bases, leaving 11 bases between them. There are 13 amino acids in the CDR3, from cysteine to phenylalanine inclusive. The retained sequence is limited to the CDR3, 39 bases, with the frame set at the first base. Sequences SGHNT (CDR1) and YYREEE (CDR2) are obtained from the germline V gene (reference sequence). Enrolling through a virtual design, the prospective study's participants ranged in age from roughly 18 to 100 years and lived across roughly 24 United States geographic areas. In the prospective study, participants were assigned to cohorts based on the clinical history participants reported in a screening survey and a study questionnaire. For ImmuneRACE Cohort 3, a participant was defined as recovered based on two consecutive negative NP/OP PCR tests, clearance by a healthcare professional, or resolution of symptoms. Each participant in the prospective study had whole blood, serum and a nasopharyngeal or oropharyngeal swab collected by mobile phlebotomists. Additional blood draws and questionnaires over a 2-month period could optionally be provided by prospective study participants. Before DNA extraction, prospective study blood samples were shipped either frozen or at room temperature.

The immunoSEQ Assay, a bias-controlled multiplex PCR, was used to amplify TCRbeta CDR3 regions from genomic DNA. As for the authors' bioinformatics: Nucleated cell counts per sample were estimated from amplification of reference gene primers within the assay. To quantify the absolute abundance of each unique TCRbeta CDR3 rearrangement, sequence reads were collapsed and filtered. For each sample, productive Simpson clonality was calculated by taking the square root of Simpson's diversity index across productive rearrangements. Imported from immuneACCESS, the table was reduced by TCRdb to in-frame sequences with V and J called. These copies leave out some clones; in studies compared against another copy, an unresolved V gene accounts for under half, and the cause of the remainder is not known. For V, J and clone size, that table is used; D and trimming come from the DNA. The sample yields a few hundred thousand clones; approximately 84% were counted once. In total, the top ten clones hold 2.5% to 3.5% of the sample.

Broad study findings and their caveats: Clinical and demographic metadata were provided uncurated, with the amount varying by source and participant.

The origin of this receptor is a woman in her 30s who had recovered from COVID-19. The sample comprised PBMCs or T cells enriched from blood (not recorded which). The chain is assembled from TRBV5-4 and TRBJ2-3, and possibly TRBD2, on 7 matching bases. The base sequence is TGTGCCAGCAGCCCAGGGGAGGGAGATACGCAGTATTTT. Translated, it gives CASSPGEGDTQYF.